Listed below are T cell receptor beta chains from one sample, sequenced in a study of T cell changes during pregnancy in multiple sclerosis. Profiled with immunoSEQ multiplex PCR; TCRdb holds only in-frame clones, not every one. The sample yields 30,000 to 40,000 clones, 75% to 95% seen once. This specimen consisted of CD4+ T cells from peripheral blood mononuclear cells, obtained in the third trimester of pregnancy. These receptors were collected from a female donor in good health, enrolled as a control in a pregnancy study. Each CDR3 is given without its conserved first and last residue. A D gene is named only where the DNA matches it firmly.

j_gene	d_gene	v_gene	CDR3aa
TRBJ2-3	TRBD2	TRBV5-1	ASSGVTSGATDTQY
TRBJ1-1	NA	TRBV18	ASSSTGTDTEAF
TRBJ1-2	NA	TRBV18	ASSPRTEVSYGYT
TRBJ2-7	NA	TRBV15	ATSRGRLSSYEQY
TRBJ1-3	NA	TRBV5-5	ASSLVPGAGNTIY
TRBJ2-7	NA	TRBV19	ASSLQGKYEQY
TRBJ1-1	NA	TRBV9	ASSVTGYSTEAF
TRBJ2-1	NA	TRBV11-3	ASSASGTALNEQF
TRBJ2-3	TRBD2	TRBV28	ASSLRAGEDTQY
TRBJ1-1	NA	TRBV10-1	ASSDGVGTEAF
TRBJ2-7	NA	TRBV7-9	ASSQGLSEQY